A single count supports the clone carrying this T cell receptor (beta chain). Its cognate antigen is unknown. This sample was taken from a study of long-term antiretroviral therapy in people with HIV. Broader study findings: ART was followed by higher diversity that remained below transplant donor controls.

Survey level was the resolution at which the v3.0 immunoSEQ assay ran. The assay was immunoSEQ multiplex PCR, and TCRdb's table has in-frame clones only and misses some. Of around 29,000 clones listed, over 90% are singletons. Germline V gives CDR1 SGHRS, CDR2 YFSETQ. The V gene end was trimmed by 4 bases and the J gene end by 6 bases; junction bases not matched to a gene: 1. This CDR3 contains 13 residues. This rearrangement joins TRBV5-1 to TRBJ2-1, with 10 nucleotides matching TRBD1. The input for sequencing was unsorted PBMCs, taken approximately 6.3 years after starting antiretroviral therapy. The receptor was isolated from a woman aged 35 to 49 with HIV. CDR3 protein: CASSRQGANEQFF. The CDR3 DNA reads TGCGCCAGCAGCCGACAGGGGGCCAATGAGCAGTTCTTC.